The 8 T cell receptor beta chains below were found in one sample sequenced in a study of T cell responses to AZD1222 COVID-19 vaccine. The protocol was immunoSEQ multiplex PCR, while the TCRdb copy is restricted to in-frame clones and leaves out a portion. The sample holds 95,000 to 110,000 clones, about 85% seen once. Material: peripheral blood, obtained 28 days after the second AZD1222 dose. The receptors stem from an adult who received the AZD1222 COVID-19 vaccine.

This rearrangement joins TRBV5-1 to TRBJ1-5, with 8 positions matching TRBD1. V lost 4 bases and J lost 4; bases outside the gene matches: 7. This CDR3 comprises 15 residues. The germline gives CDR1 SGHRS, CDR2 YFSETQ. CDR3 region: CASSPTQGANQPQHF. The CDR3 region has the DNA TGCGCCAGCAGCCCAACCCAGGGGGCTAATCAGCCCCAGCATTTT.

CDR3 sequence: CASSITRGNYGYTF. The CDR3 bases are TGTGCCAGCAGTATCACCAGGGGGAACTATGGCTACACCTTC. The V call is TRBV28, the J call TRBJ1-2; TRBD1 matches 7 bases. Looked up from germline, CDR1 is MDHEN and CDR2 is SYDVKM. V was pared by 5 bases and J by 2 bases, with 5 bases of the junction left unmatched. The CDR3 has 14 amino acids.

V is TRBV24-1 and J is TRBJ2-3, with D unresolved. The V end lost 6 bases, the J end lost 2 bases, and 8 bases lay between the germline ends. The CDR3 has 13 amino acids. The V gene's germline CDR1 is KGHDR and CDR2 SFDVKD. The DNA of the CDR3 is TGTGCCACCAGTCGCTCCAACACAGATACGCAGTATTTT. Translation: CATSRSNTDTQYF.

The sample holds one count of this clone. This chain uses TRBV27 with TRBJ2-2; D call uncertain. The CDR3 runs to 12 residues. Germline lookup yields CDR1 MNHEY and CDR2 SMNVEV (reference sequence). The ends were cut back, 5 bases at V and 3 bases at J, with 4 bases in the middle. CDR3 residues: CASSLHTGELFF. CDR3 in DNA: TGTGCCAGCAGTCTTCACACCGGGGAGCTGTTTTTT.

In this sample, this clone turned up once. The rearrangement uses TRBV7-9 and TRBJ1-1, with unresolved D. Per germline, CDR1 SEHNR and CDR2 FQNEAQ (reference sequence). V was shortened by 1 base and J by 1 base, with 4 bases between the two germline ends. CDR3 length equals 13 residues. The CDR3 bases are TGTGCCAGCAGCTTAGAGGAGAACACTGAAGCTTTCTTT. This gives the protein CASSLEENTEAFF. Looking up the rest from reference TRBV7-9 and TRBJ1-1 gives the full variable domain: DTGVSQNPRHKITKRGQNVTFRCDPISEHNRLYWYRQTLGQGPEFLTYFQNEAQLEKSRLLSDRFSAERPKGSFSTLEIQRTEQGDSAMYLCASSLEENTEAFFGQGTRLTVV.

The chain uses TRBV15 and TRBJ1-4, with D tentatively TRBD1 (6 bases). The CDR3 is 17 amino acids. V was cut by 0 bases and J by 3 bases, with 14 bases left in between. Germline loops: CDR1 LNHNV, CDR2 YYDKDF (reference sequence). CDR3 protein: CATSRDHGGAANEKLFF. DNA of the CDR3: TGTGCCACCAGCAGAGATCACGGGGGCGCAGCTAATGAAAAACTGTTTTTT.

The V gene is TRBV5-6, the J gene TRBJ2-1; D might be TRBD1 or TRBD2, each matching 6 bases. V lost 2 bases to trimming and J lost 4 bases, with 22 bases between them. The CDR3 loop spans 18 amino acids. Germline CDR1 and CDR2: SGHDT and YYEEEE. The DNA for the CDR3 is TGTGCCAGCAGCTTAAGGAGGTCGGGGGCTGCTTTGTACAATGAGCAGTTCTTC. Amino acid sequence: CASSLRRSGAALYNEQFF.

In DNA, the CDR3 is TGCGCCAGCAGCCAAGACGGGGGAGGCTACGAGCAGTACTTC. This gives the protein CASSQDGGGYEQYF. The chain recombines TRBV4-3 with TRBJ2-7, with a weak D call TRBD2 (6 bases). Germline CDR1 reads LGHNA; CDR2 reads YSLEER. V lost 0 bases and J lost 3, with 9 bases in between. The CDR3 covers 14 residues.